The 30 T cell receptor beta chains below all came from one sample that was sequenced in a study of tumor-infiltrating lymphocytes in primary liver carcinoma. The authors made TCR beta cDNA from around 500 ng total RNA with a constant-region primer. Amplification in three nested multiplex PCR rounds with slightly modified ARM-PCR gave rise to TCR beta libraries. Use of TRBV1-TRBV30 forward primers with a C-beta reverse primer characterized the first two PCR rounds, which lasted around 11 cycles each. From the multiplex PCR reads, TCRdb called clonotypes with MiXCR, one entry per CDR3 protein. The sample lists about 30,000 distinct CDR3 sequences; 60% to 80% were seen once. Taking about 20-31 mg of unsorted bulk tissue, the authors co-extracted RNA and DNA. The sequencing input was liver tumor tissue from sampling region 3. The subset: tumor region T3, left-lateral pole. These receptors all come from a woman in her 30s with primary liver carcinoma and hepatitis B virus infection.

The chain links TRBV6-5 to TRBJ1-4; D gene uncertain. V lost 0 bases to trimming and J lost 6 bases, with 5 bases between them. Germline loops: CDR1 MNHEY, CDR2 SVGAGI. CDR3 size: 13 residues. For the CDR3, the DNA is TGTGCCAGCAGTTACTCAGGGTATGAAAAACTGTTTTTT. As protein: CASSYSGYEKLFF.

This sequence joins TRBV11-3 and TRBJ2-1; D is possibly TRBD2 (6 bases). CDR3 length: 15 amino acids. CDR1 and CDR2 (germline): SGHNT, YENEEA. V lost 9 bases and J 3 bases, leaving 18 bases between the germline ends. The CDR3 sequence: CASNLDGGVYNEQFF. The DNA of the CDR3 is TGTGCCAGTAACTTAGATGGAGGGGTCTACAATGAGCAGTTCTTC.

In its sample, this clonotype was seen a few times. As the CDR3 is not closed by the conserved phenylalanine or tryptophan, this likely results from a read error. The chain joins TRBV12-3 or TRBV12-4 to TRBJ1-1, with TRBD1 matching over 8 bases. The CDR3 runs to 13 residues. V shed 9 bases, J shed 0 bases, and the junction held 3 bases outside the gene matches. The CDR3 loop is CASTGGLNTEAFS. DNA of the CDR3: TGTGCCAGTACAGGGGGTCTGAACACTGAAGCTTTCTCT.

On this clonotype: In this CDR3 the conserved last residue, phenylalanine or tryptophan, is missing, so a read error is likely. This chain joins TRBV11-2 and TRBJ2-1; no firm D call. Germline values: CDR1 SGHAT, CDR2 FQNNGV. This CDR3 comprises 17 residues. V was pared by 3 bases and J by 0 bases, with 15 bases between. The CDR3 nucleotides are TGTGCCAGCAGCTTGAATGCCGCACCTCTCTCCTACAATGAGCAGTTCTTG. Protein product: CASSLNAAPLSYNEQFL.

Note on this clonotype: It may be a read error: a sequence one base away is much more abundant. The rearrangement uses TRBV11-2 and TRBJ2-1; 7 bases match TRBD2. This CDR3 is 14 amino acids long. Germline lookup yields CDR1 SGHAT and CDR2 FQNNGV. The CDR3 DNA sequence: TGTGTCAGCACCCCCAGCGGGGCCTACAATGAGCAGTTCTTC. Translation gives CVSTPSGAYNEQFF.

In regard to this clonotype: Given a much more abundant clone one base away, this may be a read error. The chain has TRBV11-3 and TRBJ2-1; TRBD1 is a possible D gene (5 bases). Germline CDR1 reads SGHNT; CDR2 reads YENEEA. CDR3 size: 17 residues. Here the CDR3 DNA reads TGTACCAGCAGCTTGGGAAGGGGTCGTATATCCTATAATGAGCAGTTCTTC. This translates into CTSSLGRGRISYNEQFF.

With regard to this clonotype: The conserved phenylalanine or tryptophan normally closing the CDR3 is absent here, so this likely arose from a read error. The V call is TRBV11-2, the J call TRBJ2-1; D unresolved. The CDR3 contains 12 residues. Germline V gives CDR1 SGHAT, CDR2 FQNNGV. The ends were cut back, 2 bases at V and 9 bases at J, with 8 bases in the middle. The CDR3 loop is CASSLSSIEQFS. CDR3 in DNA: TGTGCCAGCAGCTTAAGCTCCATTGAGCAGTTCTCC.

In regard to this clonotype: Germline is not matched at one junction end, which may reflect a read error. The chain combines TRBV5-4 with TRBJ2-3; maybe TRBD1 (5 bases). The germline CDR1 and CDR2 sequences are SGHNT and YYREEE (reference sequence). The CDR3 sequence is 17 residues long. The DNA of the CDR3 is TGTGCAAGCAGCGTAGACGGACACCCACCACCCTCAGATACGCAGTATTTT. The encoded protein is CASSVDGHPPPSDTQYF.

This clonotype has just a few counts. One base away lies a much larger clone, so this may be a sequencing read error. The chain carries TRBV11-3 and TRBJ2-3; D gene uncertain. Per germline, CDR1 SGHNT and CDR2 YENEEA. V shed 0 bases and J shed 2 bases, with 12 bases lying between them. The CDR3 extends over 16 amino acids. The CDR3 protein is CASSLDNIQFTDTQYF. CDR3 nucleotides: TGTGCCAGCAGCTTAGATAATATTCAGTTCACAGATACGCAGTATTTT.

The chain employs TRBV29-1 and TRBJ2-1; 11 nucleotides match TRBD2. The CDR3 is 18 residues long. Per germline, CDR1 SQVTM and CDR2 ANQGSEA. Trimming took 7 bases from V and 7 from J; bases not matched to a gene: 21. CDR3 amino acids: CSASRLAALAGGRNEQFF. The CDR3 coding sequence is TGCAGCGCCTCAAGACTGGCTGCCCTAGCGGGAGGTAGGAATGAGCAGTTCTTC.

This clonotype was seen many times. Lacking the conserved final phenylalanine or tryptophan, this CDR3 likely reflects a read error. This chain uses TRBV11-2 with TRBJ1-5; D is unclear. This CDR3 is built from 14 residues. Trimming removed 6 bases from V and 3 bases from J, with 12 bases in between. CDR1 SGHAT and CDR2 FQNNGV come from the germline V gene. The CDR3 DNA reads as TGTGCCAGCAGTCGCGTCGGTCACAATCAGCCCCAGCATCTT. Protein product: CASSRVGHNQPQHL.

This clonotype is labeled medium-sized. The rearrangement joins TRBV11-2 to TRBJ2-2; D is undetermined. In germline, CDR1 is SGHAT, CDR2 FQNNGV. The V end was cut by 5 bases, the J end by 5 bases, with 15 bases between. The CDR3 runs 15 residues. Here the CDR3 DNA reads TGTGCCAGCAGCCCTCCGCAAGGACCGACCGGGGAGCTGTTTTTT. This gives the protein CASSPPQGPTGELFF. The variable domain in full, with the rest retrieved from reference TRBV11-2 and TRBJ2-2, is EAGVAQSPRYKIIEKRQSVAFWCNPISGHATLYWYQQILGQGPKLLIQFQNNGVVDDSQLPKDRFSAERLKGVDSTLKIQPAKLEDSAVYLCASSPPQGPTGELFFGEGSRLTVL.

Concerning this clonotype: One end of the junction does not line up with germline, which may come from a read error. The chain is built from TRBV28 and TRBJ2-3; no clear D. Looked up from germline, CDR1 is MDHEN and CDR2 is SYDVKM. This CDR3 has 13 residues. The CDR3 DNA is TGTGTCAGCAGTTTTAACAGCGCTAATACGCGGTATTTT. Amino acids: CVSSFNSANTRYF.

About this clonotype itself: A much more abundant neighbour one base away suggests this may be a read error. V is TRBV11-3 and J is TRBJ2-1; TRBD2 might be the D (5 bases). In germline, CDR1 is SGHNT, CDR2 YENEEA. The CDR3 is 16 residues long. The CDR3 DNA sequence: TGTGCCGGCAGCATAGGCGGCCGGAGGTGGGGAAATGAGCAGTTCTTC. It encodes CAGSIGGRRWGNEQFF.

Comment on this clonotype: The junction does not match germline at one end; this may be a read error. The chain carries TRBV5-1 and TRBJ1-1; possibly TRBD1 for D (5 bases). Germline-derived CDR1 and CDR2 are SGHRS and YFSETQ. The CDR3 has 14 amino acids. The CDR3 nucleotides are TGCACCAGCAGCTTGACCGGCGGGGACTCTGAAGCTTTCTTT. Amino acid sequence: CTSSLTGGDSEAFF.

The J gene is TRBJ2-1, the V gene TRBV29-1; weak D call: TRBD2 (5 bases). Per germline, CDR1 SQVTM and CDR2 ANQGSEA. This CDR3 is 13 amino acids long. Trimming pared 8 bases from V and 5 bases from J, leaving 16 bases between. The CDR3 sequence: CSHETSNHNEQFF. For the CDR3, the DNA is TGCAGCCATGAAACTAGTAACCACAATGAGCAGTTCTTC.

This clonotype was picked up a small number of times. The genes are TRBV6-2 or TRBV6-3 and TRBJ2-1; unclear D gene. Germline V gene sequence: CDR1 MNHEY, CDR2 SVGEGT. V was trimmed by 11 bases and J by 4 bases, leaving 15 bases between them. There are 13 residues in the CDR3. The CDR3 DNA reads TGTGCCGGCGTGCTGCTCCTATACAATGAGCAGTTCTTC. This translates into CAGVLLLYNEQFF.

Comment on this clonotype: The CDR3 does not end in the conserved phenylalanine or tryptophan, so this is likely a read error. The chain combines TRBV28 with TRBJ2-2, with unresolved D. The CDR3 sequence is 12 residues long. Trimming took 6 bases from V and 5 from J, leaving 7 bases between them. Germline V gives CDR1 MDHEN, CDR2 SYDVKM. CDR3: CASRFATGELFH. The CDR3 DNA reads TGTGCCAGCAGATTCGCAACCGGGGAGCTGTTTCAT.

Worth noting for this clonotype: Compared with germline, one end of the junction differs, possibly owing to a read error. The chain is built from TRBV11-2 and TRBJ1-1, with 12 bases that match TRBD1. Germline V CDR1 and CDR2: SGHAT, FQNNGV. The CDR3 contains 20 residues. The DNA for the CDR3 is TGTCCCAGCAGCGCTCGGGACAGGGGGCGCAAGAAGTGGAGTAACACTGAAGCTCTCTTT. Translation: CPSSARDRGRKKWSNTEALF.

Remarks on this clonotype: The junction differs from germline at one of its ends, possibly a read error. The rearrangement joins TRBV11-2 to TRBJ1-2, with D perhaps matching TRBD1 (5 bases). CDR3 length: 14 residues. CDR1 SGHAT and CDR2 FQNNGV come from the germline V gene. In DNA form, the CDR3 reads TGCCAGCAGCTTAGATGGGATGGCAGGGAGGGCTACACCTTC. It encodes CQQLRWDGREGYTF.

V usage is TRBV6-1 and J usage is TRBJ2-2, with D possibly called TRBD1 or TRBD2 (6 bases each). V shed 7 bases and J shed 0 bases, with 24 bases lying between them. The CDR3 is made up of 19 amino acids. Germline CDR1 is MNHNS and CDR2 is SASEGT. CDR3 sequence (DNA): TGTGCCAGCATCGAAGCCCTTCCCGGGGGCGCCGCGAACACCGGGGAGCTGTTTTTT. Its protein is CASIEALPGGAANTGELFF.

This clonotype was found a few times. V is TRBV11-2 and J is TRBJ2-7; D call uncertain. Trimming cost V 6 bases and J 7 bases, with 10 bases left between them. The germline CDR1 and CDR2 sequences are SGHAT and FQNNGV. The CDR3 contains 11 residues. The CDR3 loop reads CASSPASEQYF. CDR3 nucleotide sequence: TGTGCCAGCAGTCCAGCCAGTGAGCAGTACTTC.

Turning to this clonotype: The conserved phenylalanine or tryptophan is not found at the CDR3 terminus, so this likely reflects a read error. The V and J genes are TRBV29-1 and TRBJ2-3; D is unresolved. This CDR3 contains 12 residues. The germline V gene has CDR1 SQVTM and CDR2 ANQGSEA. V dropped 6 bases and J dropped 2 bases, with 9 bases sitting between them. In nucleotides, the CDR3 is TGCAGCGTCACGCTGAACACAGATACGCAGTATTCT. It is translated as CSVTLNTDTQYS.

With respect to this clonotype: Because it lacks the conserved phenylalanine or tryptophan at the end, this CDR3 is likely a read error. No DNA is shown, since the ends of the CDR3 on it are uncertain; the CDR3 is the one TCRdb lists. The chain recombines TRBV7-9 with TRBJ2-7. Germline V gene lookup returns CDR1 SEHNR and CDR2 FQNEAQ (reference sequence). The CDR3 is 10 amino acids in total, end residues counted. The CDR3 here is CASSLRGLYL.

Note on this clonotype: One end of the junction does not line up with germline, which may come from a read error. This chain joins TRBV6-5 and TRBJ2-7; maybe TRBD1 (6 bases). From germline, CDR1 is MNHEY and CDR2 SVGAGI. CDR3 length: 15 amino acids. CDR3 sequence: CASSYEDSSSYKQHF. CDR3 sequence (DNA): TGTGCCAGCAGTTACGAGGACAGCAGCTCCTACAAGCAGCACTTC.

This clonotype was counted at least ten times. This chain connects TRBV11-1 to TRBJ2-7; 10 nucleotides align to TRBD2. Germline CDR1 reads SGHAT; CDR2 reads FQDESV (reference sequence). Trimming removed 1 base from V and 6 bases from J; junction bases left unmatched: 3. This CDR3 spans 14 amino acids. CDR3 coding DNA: TGTGCCAGCAGCTTAGACCTAGCGGGAGTCGAGCAGTACTTC. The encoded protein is CASSLDLAGVEQYF.

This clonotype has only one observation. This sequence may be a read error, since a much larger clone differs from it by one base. The CDR3 protein is CASSITGTSDGHFF. CDR3 coding DNA: TGTGCCAGCAGTATTACCGGGACTTCCGATGGGCACTTCTTC. The chain employs TRBV12-3 or TRBV12-4 and TRBJ2-1; TRBD2 might be the D (6 bases). Between the trimmed V and J ends, which lost 5 bases and 16 bases, there was a span of 24 bases. This CDR3 has 14 amino acids.

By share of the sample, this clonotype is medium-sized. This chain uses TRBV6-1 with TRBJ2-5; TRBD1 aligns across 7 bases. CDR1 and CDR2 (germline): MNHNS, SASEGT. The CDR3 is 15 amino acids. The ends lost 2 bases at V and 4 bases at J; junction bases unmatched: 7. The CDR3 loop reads CASSEYRTGGETQYF. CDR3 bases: TGTGCCAGCAGTGAATATAGGACAGGAGGAGAGACCCAGTACTTC.

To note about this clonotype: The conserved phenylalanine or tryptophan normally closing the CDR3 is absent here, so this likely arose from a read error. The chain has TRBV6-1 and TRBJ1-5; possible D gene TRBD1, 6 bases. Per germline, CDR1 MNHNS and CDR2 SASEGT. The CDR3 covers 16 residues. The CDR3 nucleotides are TGTGCCAACAGTGAAAGGGGGAGGGCAAACAATCAGCTCCAGCATTCT. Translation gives CANSERGRANNQLQHS.

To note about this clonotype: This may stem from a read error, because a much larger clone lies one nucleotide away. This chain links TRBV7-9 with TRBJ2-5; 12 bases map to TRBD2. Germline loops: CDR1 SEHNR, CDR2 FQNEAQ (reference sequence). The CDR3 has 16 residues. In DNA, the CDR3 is TGTGCCATCAGCCCCCGGACTAGCGGGAACCAAGAGACCCAGTACTTC. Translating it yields CAISPRTSGNQETQYF. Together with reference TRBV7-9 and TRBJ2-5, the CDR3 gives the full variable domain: DTGVSQNPRHKITKRGQNVTFRCDPISEHNRLYWYRQTLGQGPEFLTYFQNEAQLEKSRLLSDRFSAERPKGSFSTLEIQRTEQGDSAMYLCAISPRTSGNQETQYFGPGTRLLVL.